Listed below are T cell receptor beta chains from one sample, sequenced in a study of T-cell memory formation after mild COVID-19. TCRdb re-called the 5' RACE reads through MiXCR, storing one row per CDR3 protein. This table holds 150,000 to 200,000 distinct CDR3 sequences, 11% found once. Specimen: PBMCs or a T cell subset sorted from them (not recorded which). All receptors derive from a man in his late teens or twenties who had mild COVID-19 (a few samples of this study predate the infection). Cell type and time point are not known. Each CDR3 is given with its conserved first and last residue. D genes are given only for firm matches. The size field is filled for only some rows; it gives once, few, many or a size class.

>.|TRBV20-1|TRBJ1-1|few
TGCAGTGCTAGTATAGGGACTGTTCGCACTGAAGCTTTCTTT
CSASIGTVRTEAFF
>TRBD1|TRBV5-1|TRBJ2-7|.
TGCGCCAGCAGTCGAGGGACAGGGGAGTCCTACGAGCAGTACTTC
CASSRGTGESYEQYF
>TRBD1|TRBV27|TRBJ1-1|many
TGTGCCAGCAGGACAGGGGGGACTGAAGCTTTCTTT
CASRTGGTEAFF
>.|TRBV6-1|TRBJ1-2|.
TGTGCCAGCGGGGTGGGGCCTAACTATGGCTACACCTTC
CASGVGPNYGYTF
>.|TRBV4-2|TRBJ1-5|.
TGTGCCAGCAGCCAGGACAGACAGCAGCCCCAGCATTTT
CASSQDRQQPQHF
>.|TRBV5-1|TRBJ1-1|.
TGCGCCAGCAGCTTGTTAGGGCAGCCGAACACTGAAGCTTTCTTT
CASSLLGQPNTEAFF
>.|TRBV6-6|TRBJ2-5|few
TGTGCCAGCAGAACCAGGGGACAAGAGACCCAGTACTTC
CASRTRGQETQYF
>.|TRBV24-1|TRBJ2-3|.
TGTGCCACCAGTGATGCCACCTATGTAGAGACGCAGTATTTT
CATSDATYVETQYF
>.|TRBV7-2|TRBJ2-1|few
TGTGCCAGCAGCACTGAGAAGTATCCACTCTACAATGAGCAGTTCTTC
CASSTEKYPLYNEQFF
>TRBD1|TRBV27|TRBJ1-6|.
TGTGCCAGCAGCCACCCGGACAGGGGAAGCTCACCCCTCCACTTT
CASSHPDRGSSPLHF
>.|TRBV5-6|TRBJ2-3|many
TGTGCCAGCAGCTTCCGGCAGGGCCCAGATACGCAGTATTTT
CASSFRQGPDTQYF